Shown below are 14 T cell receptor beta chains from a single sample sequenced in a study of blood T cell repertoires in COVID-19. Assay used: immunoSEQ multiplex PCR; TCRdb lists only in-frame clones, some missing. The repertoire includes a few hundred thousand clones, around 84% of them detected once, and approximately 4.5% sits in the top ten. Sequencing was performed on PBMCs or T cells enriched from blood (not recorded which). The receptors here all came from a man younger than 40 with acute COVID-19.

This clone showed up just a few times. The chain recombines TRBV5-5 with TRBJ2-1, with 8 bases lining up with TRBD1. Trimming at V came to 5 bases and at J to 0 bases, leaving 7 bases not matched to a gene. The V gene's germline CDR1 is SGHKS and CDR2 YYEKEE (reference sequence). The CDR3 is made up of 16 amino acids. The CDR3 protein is CASRPRTGSSYNEQFF. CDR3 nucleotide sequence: TGTGCCAGCAGACCCAGGACAGGGAGCTCCTACAATGAGCAGTTCTTC. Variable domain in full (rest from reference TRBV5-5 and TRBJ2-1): DAGVTQSPTHLIKTRGQQVTLRCSPISGHKSVSWYQQVLGQGPQFIFQYYEKEERGRGNFPDRFSARQFPNYSSELNVNALLLGDSALYLCASRPRTGSSYNEQFFGPGTRLTVL.

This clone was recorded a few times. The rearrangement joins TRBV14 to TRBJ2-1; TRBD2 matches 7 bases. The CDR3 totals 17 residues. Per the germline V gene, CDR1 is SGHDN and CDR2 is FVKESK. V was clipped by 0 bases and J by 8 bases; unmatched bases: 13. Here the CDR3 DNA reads TGTGCCAGCAGCCAAGATCGAGGGGCTAGCGGATGGGATGAGCAGTTCTTC. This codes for CASSQDRGASGWDEQFF. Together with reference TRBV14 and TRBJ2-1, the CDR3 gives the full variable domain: EAGVTQFPSHSVIEKGQTVTLRCDPISGHDNLYWYRRVMGKEIKFLLHFVKESKQDESGMPNNRFLAERTGGTYSTLKVQPAELEDSGVYFCASSQDRGASGWDEQFFGPGTRLTVL.

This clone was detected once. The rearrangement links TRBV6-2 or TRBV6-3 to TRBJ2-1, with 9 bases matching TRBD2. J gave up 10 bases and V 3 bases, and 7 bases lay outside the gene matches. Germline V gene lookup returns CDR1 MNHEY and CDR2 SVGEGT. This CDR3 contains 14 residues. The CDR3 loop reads CASSYASGRPEQFF. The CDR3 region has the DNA TGTGCCAGCAGTTATGCGAGCGGGAGGCCCGAGCAGTTCTTC.

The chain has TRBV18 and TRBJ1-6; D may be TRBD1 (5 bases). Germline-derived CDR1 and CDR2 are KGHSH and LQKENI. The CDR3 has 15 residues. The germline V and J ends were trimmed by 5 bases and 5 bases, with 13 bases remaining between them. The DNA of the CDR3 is TGTGCCAGCTCATCAGACAGACCCAATAATTCACCCCTCCACTTT. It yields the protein CASSSDRPNNSPLHF.

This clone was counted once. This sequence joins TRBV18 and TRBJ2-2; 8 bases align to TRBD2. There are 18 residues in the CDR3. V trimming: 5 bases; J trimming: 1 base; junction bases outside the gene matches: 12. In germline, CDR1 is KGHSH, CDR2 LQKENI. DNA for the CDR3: TGTGCCAGCTCATTACTAGCGGAGTGGGTGAAGAACACCGGGGAGCTGTTTTTT. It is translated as CASSLLAEWVKNTGELFF. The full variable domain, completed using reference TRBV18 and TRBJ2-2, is NAGVMQNPRHLVRRRGQEARLRCSPMKGHSHVYWYRQLPEEGLKFMVYLQKENIIDESGMPKERFSAEFPKEGPSILRIQQVVRGDSAAYFCASSLLAEWVKNTGELFFGEGSRLTVL.

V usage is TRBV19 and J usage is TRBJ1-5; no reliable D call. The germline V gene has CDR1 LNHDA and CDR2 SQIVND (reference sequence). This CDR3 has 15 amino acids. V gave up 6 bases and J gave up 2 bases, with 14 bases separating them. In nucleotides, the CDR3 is TGTGCCAGTAGGACGCAGGTGGTGGGCAATCAGCCCCAGCATTTT. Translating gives CASRTQVVGNQPQHF.

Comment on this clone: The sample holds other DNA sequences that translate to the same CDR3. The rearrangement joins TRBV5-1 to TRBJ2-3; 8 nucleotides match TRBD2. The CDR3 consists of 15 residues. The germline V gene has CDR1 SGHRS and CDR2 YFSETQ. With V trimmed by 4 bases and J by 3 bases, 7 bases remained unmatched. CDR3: CASSIRGGGTDTQYF. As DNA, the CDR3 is TGCGCCAGCAGCATACGGGGGGGCGGAACAGATACGCAGTATTTT.

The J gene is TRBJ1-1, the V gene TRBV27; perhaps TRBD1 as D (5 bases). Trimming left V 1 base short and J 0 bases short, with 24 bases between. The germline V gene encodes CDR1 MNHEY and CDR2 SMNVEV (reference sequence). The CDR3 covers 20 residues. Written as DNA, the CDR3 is TGTGCCAGCAGTTTATGGTACGATTATGACAGCTTCAGAATGAACACTGAAGCTTTCTTT. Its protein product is CASSLWYDYDSFRMNTEAFF.

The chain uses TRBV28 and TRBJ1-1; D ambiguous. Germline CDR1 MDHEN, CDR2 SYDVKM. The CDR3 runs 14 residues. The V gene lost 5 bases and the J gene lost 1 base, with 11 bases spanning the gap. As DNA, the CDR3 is TGTGCCAGCAGTCCCTCCCCTAAGAACACTGAAGCTTTCTTT. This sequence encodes CASSPSPKNTEAFF.

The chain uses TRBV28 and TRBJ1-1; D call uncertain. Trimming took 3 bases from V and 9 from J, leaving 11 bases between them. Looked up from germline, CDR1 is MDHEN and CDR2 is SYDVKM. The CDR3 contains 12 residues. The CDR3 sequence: CASSLVGRQAFF. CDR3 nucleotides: TGTGCCAGCAGTTTGGTGGGGAGACAAGCTTTCTTT.

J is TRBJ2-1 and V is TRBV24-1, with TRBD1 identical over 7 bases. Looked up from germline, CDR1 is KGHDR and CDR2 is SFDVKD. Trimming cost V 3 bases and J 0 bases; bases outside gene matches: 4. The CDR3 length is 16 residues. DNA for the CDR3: TGTGCCACCAGTGATCGGGACAGCAGCTCCTACAATGAGCAGTTCTTC. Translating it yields CATSDRDSSSYNEQFF.

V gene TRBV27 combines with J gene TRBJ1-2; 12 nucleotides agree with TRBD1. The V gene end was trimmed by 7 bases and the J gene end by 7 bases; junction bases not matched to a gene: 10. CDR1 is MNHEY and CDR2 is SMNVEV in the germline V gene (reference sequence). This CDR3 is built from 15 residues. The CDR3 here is CASKGTGGAKSGYTF. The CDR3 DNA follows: TGTGCCAGCAAGGGGACAGGGGGCGCGAAAAGTGGCTACACCTTC.

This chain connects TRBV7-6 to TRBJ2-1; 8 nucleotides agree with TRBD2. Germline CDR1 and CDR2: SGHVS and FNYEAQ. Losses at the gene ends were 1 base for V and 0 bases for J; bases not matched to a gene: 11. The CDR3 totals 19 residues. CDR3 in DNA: TGTGCCAGCAGCTTAGTCGCACTAGCGGAGATGAGCTCCTACAATGAGCAGTTCTTC. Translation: CASSLVALAEMSSYNEQFF.

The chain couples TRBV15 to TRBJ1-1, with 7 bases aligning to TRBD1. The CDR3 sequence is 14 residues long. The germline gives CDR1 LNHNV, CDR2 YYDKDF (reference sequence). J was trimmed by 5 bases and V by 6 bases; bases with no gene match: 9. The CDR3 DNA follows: TGTGCCACCAGAGAGAGACAGGGAGGAACTGAAGCTTTCTTT. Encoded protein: CATRERQGGTEAFF.